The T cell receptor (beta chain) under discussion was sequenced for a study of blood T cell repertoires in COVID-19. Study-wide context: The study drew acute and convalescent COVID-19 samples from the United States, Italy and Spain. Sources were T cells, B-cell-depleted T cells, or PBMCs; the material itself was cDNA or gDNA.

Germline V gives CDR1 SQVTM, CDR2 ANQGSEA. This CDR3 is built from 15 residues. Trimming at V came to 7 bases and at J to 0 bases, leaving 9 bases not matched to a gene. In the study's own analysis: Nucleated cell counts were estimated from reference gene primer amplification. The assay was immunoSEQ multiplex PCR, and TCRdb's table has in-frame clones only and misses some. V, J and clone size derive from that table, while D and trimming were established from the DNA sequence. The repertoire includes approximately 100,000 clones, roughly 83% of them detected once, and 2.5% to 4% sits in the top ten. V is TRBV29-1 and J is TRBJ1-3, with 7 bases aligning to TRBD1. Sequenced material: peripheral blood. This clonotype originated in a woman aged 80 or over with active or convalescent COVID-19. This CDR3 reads CSAATGTNSGNTIYF. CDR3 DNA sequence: TGCAGCGCCGCGACAGGGACCAACTCTGGAAACACCATATATTTT. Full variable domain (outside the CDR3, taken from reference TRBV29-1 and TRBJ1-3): SAVISQKPSRDICQRGTSLTIQCQVDSQVTMMFWYRQQPGQSLTLIATANQGSEATYESGFVIDKFPISRPNLTFSTLTVSNMSPEDSSIYLCSAATGTNSGNTIYFGEGSWLTVV.